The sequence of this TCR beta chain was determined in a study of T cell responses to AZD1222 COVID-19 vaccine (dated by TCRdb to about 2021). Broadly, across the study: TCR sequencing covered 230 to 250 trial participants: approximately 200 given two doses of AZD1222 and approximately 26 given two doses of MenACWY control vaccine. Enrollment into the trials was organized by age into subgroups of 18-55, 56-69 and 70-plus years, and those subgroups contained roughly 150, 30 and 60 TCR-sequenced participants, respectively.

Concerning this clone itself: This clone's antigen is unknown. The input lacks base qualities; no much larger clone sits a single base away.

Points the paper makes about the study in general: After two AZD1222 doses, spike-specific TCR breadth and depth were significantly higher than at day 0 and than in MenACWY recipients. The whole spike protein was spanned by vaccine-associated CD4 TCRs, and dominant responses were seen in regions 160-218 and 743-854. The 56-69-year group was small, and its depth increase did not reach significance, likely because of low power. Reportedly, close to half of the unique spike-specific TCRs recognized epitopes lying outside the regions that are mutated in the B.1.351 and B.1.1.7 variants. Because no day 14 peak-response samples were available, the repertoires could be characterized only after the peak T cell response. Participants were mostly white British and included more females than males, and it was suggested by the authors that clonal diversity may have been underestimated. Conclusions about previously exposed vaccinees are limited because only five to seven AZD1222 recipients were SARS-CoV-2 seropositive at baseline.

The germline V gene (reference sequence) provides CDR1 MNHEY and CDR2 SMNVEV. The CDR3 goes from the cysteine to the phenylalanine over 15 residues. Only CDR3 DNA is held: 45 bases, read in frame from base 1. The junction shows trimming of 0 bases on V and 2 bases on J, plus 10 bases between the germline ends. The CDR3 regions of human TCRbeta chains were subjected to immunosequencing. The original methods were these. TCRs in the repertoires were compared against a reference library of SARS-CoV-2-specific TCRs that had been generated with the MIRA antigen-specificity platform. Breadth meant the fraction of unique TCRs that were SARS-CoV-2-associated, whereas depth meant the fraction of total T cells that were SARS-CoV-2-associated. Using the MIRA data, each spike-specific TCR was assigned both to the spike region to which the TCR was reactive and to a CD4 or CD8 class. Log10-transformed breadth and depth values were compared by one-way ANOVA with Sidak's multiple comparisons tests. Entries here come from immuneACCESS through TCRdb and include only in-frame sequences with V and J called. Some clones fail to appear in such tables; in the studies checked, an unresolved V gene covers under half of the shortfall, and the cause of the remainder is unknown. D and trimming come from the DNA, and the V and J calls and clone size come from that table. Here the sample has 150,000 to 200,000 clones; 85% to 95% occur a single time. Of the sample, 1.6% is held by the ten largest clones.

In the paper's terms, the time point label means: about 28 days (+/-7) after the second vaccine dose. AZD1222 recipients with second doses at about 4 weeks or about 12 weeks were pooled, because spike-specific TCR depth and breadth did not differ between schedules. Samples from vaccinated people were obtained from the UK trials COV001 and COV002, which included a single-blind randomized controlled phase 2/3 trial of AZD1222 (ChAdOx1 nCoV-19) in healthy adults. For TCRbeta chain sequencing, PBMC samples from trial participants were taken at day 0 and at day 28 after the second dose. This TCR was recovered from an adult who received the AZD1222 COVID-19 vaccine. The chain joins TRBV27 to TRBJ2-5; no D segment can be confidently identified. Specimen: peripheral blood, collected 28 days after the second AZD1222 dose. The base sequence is TGTGCCAGCAGTTTATCAACACCCAGGCAAGAGACCCAGTACTTC. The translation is CASSLSTPRQETQYF.